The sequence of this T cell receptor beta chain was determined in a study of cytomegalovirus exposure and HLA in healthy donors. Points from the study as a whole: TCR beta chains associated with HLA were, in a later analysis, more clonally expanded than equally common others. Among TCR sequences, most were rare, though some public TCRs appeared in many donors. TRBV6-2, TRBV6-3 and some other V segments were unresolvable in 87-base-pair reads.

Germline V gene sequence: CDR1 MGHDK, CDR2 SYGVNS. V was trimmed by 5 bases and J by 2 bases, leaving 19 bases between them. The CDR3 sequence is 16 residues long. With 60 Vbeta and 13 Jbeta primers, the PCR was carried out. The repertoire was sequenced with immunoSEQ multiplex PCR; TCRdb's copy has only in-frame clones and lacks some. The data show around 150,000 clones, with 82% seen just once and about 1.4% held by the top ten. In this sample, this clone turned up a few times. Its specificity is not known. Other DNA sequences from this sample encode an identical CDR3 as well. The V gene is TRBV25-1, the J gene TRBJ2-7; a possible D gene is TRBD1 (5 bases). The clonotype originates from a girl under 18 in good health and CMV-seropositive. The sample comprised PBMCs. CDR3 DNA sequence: TGTGCCAGCAGTTTTATCAGGGAAATCGCCGCCTACGAGCAGTACTTC. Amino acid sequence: CASSFIREIAAYEQYF.